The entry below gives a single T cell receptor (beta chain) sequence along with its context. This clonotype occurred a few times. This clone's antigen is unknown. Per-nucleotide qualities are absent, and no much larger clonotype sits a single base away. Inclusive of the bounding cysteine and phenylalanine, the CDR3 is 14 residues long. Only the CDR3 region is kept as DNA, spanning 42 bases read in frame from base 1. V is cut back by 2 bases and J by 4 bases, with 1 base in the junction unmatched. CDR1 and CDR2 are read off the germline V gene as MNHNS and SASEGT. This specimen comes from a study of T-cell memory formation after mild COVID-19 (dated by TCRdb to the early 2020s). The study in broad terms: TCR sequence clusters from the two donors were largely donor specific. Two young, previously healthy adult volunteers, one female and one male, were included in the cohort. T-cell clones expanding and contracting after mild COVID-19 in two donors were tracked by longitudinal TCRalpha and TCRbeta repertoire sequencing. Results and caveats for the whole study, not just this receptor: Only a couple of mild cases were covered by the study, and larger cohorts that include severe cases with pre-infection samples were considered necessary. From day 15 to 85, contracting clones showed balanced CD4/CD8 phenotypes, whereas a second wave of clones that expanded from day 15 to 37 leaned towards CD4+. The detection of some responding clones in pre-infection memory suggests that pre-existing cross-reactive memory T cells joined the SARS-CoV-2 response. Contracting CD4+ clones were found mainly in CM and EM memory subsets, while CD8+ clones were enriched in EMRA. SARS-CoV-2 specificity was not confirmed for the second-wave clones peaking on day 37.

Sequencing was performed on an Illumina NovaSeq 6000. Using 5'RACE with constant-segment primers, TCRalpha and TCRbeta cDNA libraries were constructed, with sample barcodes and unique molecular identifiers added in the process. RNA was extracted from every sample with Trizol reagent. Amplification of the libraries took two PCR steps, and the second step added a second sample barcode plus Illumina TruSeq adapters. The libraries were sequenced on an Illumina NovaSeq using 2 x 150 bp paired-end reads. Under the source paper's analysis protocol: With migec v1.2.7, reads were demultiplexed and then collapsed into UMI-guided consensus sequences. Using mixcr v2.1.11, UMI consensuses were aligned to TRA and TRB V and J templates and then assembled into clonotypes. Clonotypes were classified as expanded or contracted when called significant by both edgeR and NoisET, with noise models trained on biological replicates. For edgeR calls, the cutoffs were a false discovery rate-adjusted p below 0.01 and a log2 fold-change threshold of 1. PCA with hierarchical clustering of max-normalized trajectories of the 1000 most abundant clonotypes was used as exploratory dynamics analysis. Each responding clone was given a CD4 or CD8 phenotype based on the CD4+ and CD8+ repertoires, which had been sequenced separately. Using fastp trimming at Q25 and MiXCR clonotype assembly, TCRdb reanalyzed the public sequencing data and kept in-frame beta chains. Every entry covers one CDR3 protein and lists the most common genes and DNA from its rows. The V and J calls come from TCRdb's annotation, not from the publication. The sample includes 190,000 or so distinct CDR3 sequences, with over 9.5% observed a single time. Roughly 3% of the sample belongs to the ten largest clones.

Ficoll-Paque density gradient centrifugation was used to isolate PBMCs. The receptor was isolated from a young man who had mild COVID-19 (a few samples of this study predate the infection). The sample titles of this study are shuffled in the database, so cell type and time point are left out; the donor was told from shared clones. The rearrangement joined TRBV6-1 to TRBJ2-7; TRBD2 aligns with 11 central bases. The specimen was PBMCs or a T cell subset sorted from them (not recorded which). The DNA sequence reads TGTGCCAGCAGTGAACCTAGCGGGGGGTACGAGCAGTACTTC. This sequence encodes CASSEPSGGYEQYF.